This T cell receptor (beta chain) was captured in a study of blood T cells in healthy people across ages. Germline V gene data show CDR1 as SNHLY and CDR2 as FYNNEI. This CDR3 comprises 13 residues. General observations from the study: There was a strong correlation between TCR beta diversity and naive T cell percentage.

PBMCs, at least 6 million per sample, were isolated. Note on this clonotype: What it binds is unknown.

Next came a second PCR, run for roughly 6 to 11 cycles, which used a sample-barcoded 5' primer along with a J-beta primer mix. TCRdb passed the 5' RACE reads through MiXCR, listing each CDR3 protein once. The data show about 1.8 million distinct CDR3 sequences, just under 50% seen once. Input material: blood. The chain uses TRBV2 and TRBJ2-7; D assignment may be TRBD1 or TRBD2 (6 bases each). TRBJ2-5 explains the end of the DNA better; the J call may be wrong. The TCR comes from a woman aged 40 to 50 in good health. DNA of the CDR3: TGTGCCAGCAGTGCAAGGGGGGTGGAGACCCAGTACTTC. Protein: CASSARGVETQYF.